This TCR beta chain was identified in a study of T cell changes during pregnancy in multiple sclerosis. This CDR3 region has 17 residues. Germline CDR1 and CDR2: KGHSH and LQKENI. The J segment lost 3 bases and the V segment lost 2 bases, leaving 4 bases of the junction unmatched. The data were produced by immunoSEQ multiplex PCR, yet TCRdb's version contains in-frame clones alone and is incomplete. The sample has 50,000 to 75,000 clones, over 85% seen once. The source was CD8+ T cells from peripheral blood mononuclear cells, collected in the third trimester of pregnancy. The V call is TRBV18, the J call TRBJ2-2, with 12 bases that match TRBD2. The receptor comes from a female donor with multiple sclerosis, enrolled in a pregnancy study. The CDR3 DNA reads TGTGCCAGCTCACCATCCGGACTAGCGGGGCACACCGGGGAGCTGTTTTTT. It yields the protein CASSPSGLAGHTGELFF.